This T cell receptor (beta chain) was identified in a study of Graves' ophthalmopathy and Graves' hyperthyroidism. Notes on the study in general: Blood also carried most expanded thyroid clonotypes exceeding 0.001 frequency. Ophthalmopathy progression cases were predicted by the model with 70.59% sensitivity and 72.22% specificity. For separating ophthalmopathy from stable hyperthyroidism, a 13-signature model gave 85% to 90% sensitivity and roughly 83% specificity.

The authors defined stable hyperthyroidism as no ophthalmopathy within 18 months of follow-up. The CDR3 spans 14 residues. The germline V gene has CDR1 LGHNT and CDR2 FRNRAP. V gave up 7 bases and J gave up 0 bases, with 12 bases separating them. As regards this clonotype: Its antigen is not identified.

CDR3 regions of TCR beta were amplified from RNA transcripts. RT-PCR with HTBI primers came first, then second-round multiplex PCR. MiXCR, applied by TCRdb to the multiplex PCR reads, yields one record per CDR3 protein. The data hold a few hundred thousand distinct CDR3 sequences, with about 17% observed a single time. The sequence was obtained from an adult woman with stable Graves' hyperthyroidism. Sequencing was performed on peripheral blood. V gene TRBV12-5 combines with J gene TRBJ1-1; D gene uncertain. CDR3 sequence: CASAPTLMNTEAFF. The CDR3, as DNA: TGTGCTAGTGCCCCGACCCTAATGAACACTGAAGCTTTCTTT.